The subject of this entry is one T cell receptor beta chain. Its antigen is as yet unknown. There were no recent acute infections or vaccinations among the donors, who were healthy HIV-negative adults. The data are from a study of shared clonotypes between healthy human individuals. Findings and limits, study-wide: Inspection by rarefaction showed sorted-subset sequencing to be incomplete despite large depth.

This table comes from immunoSEQ multiplex PCR, and its TCRdb copy is limited to in-frame clones, with some not included. The sample includes 2 million to 3 million clones, 93% of them seen just once. The J segment lost 1 base and the V segment lost 4 bases, leaving 10 bases of the junction unmatched. This CDR3 is 16 amino acids long. Looked up from germline, CDR1 is SGHDT and CDR2 is YYEEEE. The sequenced material came from naive CD4+ T cells from PBMCs. Subset indicated: CD45RA+ positively selected. The sequence was collected from a man between 18 and 29 years old in good health. Some clones in this sample may be carry-over from other donors' samples. The V call is TRBV5-6, the J call TRBJ2-5, with 7 nucleotides matching TRBD1. CDR3 nucleotide sequence: TGTGCCAGCAGCACACCCGGGACAGCCTTCCAAGAGACCCAGTACTTC. Amino acid sequence: CASSTPGTAFQETQYF.